In this sample, the clone carrying this T cell receptor beta chain turned up a few times. The sample originates from a study of blood T cells in healthy people across ages. Primed by a sample-barcoded 5' primer and a J-beta primer mix, a second PCR proceeded for 7 to 11 cycles. TCRdb reprocessed the 5' RACE reads with MiXCR, giving one entry per CDR3 protein. The data show 730,000 or so distinct CDR3 sequences, roughly two fifths seen once. Per the germline V gene, CDR1 is MDHEN and CDR2 is SYDVKM. V was clipped by 6 bases and J by 3 bases, with 20 bases between them. The CDR3 sequence is 16 residues long.

The origin of this receptor is a man older than 75 in good health. The material sequenced was blood. The rearrangement joins TRBV28 to TRBJ1-2; maybe TRBD1 (5 bases). CDR3 amino acids: CASSSVPGTADYGYTF. CDR3 DNA: TGTGCCAGCAGCTCGGTACCCGGGACGGCCGACTATGGCTACACCTTC.